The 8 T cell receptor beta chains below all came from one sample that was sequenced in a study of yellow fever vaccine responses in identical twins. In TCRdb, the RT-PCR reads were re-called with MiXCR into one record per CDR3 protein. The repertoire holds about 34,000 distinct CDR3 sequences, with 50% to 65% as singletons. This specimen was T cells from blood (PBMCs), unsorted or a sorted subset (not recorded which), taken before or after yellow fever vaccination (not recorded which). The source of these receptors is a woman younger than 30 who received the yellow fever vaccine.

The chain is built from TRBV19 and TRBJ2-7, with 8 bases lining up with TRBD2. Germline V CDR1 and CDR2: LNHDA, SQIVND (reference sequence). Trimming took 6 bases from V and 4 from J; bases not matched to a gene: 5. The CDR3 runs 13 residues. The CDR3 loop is CASSGPSGYEQYF. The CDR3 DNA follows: TGTGCCAGTAGCGGGCCTAGCGGGTACGAGCAGTACTTC.

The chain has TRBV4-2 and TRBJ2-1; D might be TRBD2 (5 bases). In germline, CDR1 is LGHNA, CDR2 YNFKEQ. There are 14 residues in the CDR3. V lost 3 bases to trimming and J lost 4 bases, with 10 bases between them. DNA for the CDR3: TGTGCCAGCAGCCAGGAGGCAGTGTACAATGAGCAGTTCTTC. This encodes CASSQEAVYNEQFF.

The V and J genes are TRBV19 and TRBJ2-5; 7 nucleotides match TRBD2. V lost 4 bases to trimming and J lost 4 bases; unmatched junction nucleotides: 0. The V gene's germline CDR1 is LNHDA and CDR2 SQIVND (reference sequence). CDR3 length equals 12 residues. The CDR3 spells CASSKRGETQYF. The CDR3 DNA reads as TGTGCCAGTAGTAAGCGGGGAGAGACCCAGTACTTC.

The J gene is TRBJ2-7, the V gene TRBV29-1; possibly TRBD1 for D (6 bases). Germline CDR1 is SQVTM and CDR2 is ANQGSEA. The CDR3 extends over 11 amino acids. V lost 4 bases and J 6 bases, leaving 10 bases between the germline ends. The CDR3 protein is CSVGQGPEQYF. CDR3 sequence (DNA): TGCAGCGTTGGCCAGGGGCCCGAGCAGTACTTC.

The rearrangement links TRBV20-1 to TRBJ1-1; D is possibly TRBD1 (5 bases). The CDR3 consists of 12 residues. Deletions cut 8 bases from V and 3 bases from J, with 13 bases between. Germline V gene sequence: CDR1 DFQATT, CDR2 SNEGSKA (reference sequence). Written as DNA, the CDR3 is TGCAGTCCTACGCGGGGGGACACTGAAGCTTTCTTT. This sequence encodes CSPTRGDTEAFF.

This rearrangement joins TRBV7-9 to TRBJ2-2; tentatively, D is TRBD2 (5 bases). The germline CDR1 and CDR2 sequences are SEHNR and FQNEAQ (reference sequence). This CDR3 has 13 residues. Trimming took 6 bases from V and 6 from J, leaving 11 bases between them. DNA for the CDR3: TGTGCCAGCAGTTTAACTAGACCCGGGGAGCTGTTTTTT. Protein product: CASSLTRPGELFF.

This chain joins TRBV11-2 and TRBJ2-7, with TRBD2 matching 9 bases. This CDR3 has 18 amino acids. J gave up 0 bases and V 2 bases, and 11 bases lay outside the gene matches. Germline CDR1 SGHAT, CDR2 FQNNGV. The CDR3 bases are TGTGCCAGCAGCTTACGGGTCCCCGAGACTAGCGGCTCCTACGAGCAGTACTTC. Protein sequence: CASSLRVPETSGSYEQYF. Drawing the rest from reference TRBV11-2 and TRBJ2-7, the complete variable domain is EAGVAQSPRYKIIEKRQSVAFWCNPISGHATLYWYQQILGQGPKLLIQFQNNGVVDDSQLPKDRFSAERLKGVDSTLKIQPAKLEDSAVYLCASSLRVPETSGSYEQYFGPGTRLTVT.

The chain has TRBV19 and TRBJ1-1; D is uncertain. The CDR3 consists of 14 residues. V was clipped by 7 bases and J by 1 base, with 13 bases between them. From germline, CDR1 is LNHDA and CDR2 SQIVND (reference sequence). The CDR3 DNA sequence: TGTGCCAGTATGGGTCGGGAGGGGAACACTGAAGCTTTCTTT. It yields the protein CASMGREGNTEAFF. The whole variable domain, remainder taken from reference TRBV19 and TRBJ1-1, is DGGITQSPKYLFRKEGQNVTLSCEQNLNHDAMYWYRQDPGQGLRLIYYSQIVNDFQKGDIAEGYSVSREKKESFPLTVTSAQKNPTAFYLCASMGREGNTEAFFGQGTRLTVV.